These 9 T cell receptor beta chains were sequenced from one sample in a study of beta chain features in type 1 diabetes. Isolated RNA was reverse transcribed in full, so expressed TCRB transcripts were sequenced. Method: immunoSEQ multiplex PCR; TCRdb's copy keeps in-frame clones and lacks some. The sample lists around 500,000 clones; roughly 10% were seen once. Sequencing used naive CD4+ T cells from blood. Receptors originate from a woman under 30 in good health.

This clone has only a few counts. The chain uses TRBV5-1 and TRBJ2-5; D tentatively fits TRBD1 or TRBD2 (5 bases each). The CDR3 totals 15 residues. The germline CDR1 and CDR2 sequences are SGHRS and YFSETQ. V dropped 3 bases and J dropped 5 bases, with 17 bases sitting between them. CDR3 in DNA: TGCGCCAGCAGCTCTATGACAGCTCGGGGCGAGACCCAGTACTTC. It specifies CASSSMTARGETQYF. The variable domain in full, completed from reference TRBV5-1 and TRBJ2-5, reads KAGVTQTPRYLIKTRGQQVTLSCSPISGHRSVSWYQQTPGQGLQFLFEYFSETQRNKGNFPGRFSGRQFSNSRSEMNVSTLELGDSALYLCASSSMTARGETQYFGPGTRLLVL.

The chain couples TRBV7-2 to TRBJ2-3; tentatively, D is TRBD1 (5 bases). The ends were cut back, 4 bases at V and 0 bases at J, with 11 bases in the middle. The CDR3 consists of 15 residues. In germline, CDR1 is SGHTA, CDR2 FQGNSA. CDR3 loop: CASSSQESSTDTQYF. Written as DNA, the CDR3 is TGTGCCAGCAGCTCACAGGAATCTAGCACAGATACGCAGTATTTT.

This clone was seen a few times. J is TRBJ1-6 and V is TRBV6-5, with unresolved D. Germline V gene lookup returns CDR1 MNHEY and CDR2 SVGAGI. CDR3 size: 13 residues. V was trimmed by 5 bases and J by 10 bases, leaving 12 bases between them. The CDR3 nucleotides are TGTGCCAGCAGTCTCCTGACCACATCACCCCTCCACTTT. It codes for CASSLLTTSPLHF.

This clone was seen more than once but under ten times. CDR3 amino acids: CASSQVLGRFTEAFF. In nucleotides, the CDR3 is TGTGCCAGCAGCCAAGTGCTGGGTCGGTTCACTGAAGCTTTCTTT. The rearrangement uses TRBV14 and TRBJ1-1; no definite D call. Germline V gene lookup returns CDR1 SGHDN and CDR2 FVKESK. V dropped 1 base and J dropped 4 bases, with 13 bases sitting between them. This CDR3 has 15 residues.

The J gene is TRBJ2-1, the V gene TRBV20-1, with 8 positions matching TRBD1. The length of the CDR3 is 11 residues. CDR1 is DFQATT, CDR2 SNEGSKA, per germline (reference sequence). Germline trimming cut 4 bases from V and 16 bases from J; bases unmatched to any gene: 9. The CDR3 sequence: CSAKRTGIFFF. CDR3 in DNA: TGCAGTGCTAAGAGGACAGGGATCTTTTTCTTC.

This clone was seen a few times. V gene TRBV30 combines with J gene TRBJ2-7; TRBD2 agrees at 12 bases. The germline V gene has CDR1 GTSNPN and CDR2 SVGIG (reference sequence). CDR3 length: 17 amino acids. The ends lost 1 base at V and 4 bases at J; junction bases unmatched: 11. CDR3 in amino acids: CAWSASGRAGLSYEQYF. The CDR3 coding sequence is TGTGCCTGGAGTGCTAGCGGGAGGGCCGGGCTATCATACGAGCAGTACTTC.

Regarding this clone: Other DNA sequences from this sample encode an identical CDR3 as well. The gene calls are TRBV29-1 and TRBJ2-2; D not resolved. This CDR3 comprises 14 residues. Looked up from germline, CDR1 is SQVTM and CDR2 is ANQGSEA. Between the trimmed V and J ends, which lost 7 bases and 3 bases, there was a span of 15 bases. CDR3 sequence (DNA): TGCAGCGCCAAGCCCCGCCGGGACACCGGGGAGCTGTTTTTT. Amino acid sequence: CSAKPRRDTGELFF.

This clone has just one count. The V call is TRBV5-1, the J call TRBJ1-2, with 9 bases aligning to TRBD1. CDR1 is SGHRS, CDR2 YFSETQ, per germline. V lost 2 bases, J lost 2 bases, and 4 bases stayed unmatched. The CDR3 length is 15 residues. In nucleotides, the CDR3 is TGCGCCAGCAGCTTAGGGACAGGGAGCAACTATGGCTACACCTTC. Translation: CASSLGTGSNYGYTF.

This clone turned up a few times. V is TRBV18 and J is TRBJ2-2, with 9 bases aligning to TRBD1. Germline assignment: CDR1 KGHSH and CDR2 LQKENI. After removal of 5 bases from V and 7 bases from J, the junction contained 11 bases not matched to a gene. The CDR3 totals 16 residues. Written as DNA, the CDR3 is TGTGCCAGCTCAGCAGCCGGGACAGGGATAAGCGGGGAGCTGTTTTTT. Its translation is CASSAAGTGISGELFF.